The 5 T cell receptor beta chains given below trace back to one sample, sequenced in a study of T cell responses to AZD1222 COVID-19 vaccine. The data were produced by immunoSEQ multiplex PCR, yet TCRdb's version contains in-frame clones alone and is incomplete. Among about 120,000 clones listed, 75% to 90% were seen once. Material: peripheral blood, obtained on day 0 of AZD1222 vaccination. Receptor source: an adult in good health.

The V call is TRBV28, the J call TRBJ2-1; 12 positions match TRBD1. This CDR3 has 15 amino acids. V dropped 8 bases and J dropped 5; count of bases not matched to a gene: 7. Germline lookup yields CDR1 MDHEN and CDR2 SYDVKM. CDR3 protein: CASPPGTGGHNEQFF. CDR3 bases: TGTGCCAGCCCCCCAGGGACAGGGGGCCACAATGAGCAGTTCTTC.

The genes are TRBV19 and TRBJ2-5, with 8 bases aligning to TRBD1. J gave up 7 bases and V 6 bases, and 7 bases lay outside the gene matches. The length of the CDR3 is 13 residues. Germline V gives CDR1 LNHDA, CDR2 SQIVND (reference sequence). CDR3 DNA: TGTGCCAGTAGCGGACAGGGTCCGGGGACCCAGTACTTC. It yields the protein CASSGQGPGTQYF.

This clone was picked up one time. The V call is TRBV27, the J call TRBJ2-3; the D call may be TRBD1 or TRBD2 (5 bases each). This CDR3 is built from 17 residues. Trimming removed 4 bases at V and 1 base at J, with 18 bases between. Germline values: CDR1 MNHEY, CDR2 SMNVEV (reference sequence). CDR3 region: CASSSSGAPSRTDTQYF. In DNA, the CDR3 is TGTGCCAGCAGTTCCTCCGGGGCCCCATCCCGCACAGATACGCAGTATTTT.

The rearrangement joins TRBV18 to TRBJ1-6; the match to TRBD1 covers 8 bases. CDR1 and CDR2 (germline): KGHSH, LQKENI. With 3 bases clipped from V and 6 bases from J, the junction kept 7 bases outside the gene matches. The CDR3 has 16 amino acids. The CDR3 DNA is TGTGCCAGCTCACCCCGCGTGACAGGGGCTAATTCACCCCTCCACTTT. As protein: CASSPRVTGANSPLHF.

The chain carries TRBV28 and TRBJ2-3; D is unclear. Germline V gene sequence: CDR1 MDHEN, CDR2 SYDVKM. Deletions cut 3 bases from V and 1 base from J, with 8 bases between. CDR3 size: 14 residues. The CDR3 loop is CASSFNTGTDTQYF. The CDR3 coding sequence is TGTGCCAGCAGTTTTAACACAGGCACAGATACGCAGTATTTT.